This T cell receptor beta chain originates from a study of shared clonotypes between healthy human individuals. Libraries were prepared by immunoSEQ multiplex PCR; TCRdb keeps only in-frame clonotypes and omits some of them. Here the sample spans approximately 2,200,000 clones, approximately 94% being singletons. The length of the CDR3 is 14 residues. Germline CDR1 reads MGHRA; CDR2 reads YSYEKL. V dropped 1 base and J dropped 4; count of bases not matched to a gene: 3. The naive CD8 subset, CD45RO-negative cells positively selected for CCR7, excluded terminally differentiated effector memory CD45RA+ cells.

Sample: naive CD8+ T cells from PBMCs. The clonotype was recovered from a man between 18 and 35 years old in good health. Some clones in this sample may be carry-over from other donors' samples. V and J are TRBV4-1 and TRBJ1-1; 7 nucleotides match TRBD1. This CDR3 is CASSQVQGGTEAFF. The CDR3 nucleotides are TGCGCCAGCAGCCAAGTTCAGGGGGGCACTGAAGCTTTCTTT.